The 27 T cell receptor beta chains below were found in one sample sequenced in a study of blood T cell repertoires in COVID-19. Using immunoSEQ multiplex PCR, the repertoire was profiled, and TCRdb retains in-frame clones only, with some absent. The table has over 50,000 clones, approximately 86% seen once; the top ten hold about an eighth. Sequencing input: peripheral blood. The receptors stem from a man aged 65 to 79 with active COVID-19.

In its sample, this clone was seen a few times. This chain uses TRBV7-9 with TRBJ2-7, with D perhaps matching TRBD2 (5 bases). From germline, CDR1 is SEHNR and CDR2 FQNEAQ (reference sequence). The CDR3 sequence is 14 residues long. Trimming removed 5 bases at V and 7 bases at J, with 18 bases between. CDR3 sequence: CASSPGSGEEEQYF. In DNA form, the CDR3 reads TGTGCCAGCAGCCCGGGGTCGGGTGAGGAAGAGCAGTACTTC.

Here the CDR3 DNA reads TGTGCCAGCAGCGCAGGACAGGGGGTCTCTCAGCCCCAGCATTTT. It codes for CASSAGQGVSQPQHF. The chain uses TRBV6-5 and TRBJ1-5, with TRBD1 matching 10 bases. The ends lost 6 bases at V and 6 bases at J; junction bases unmatched: 8. The CDR3 runs 15 residues. Germline lookup yields CDR1 MNHEY and CDR2 SVGAGI.

The chain links TRBV11-2 to TRBJ2-3; D not resolved. The germline V gene encodes CDR1 SGHAT and CDR2 FQNNGV. Trimming left V 6 bases short and J 3 bases short, with 10 bases between. The CDR3 extends over 13 amino acids. The DNA for the CDR3 is TGTGCCAGCAGTCCAGAGGCGACAGATACGCAGTATTTT. Translating it yields CASSPEATDTQYF.

The chain employs TRBV19 and TRBJ1-5, with a weak D call TRBD1 (5 bases). The CDR3 loop spans 17 amino acids. The germline V gene has CDR1 LNHDA and CDR2 SQIVND (reference sequence). V was cut by 6 bases and J by 1 base, with 19 bases left in between. The CDR3 DNA reads TGTGCCAGTAGCCCAAGTCTAGGGGTAGGAAGCAATCAGCCCCAGCATTTT. As protein: CASSPSLGVGSNQPQHF.

The gene calls are TRBV7-8 and TRBJ1-6, with D possibly being TRBD1 (6 bases). This CDR3 comprises 17 residues. CDR1 is SGHVS and CDR2 is FQNEAQ in the germline V gene. Trimming pared 4 bases from V and 7 bases from J, leaving 20 bases between. This chain's CDR3 is CASSSFTATGLNSPLHF. DNA of the CDR3: TGTGCCAGCAGCTCCTTCACCGCGACAGGCCTCAATTCACCCCTCCACTTT.

This chain joins TRBV12-5 and TRBJ1-2; D not resolved. The CDR3 spans 14 residues. CDR1 is LGHNT and CDR2 is FRNRAP in the germline V gene. Trimming left V 1 base short and J 3 bases short, with 9 bases between. This CDR3 reads CASGLDSGYYGYTF. DNA for the CDR3: TGTGCTAGTGGTTTGGATTCCGGGTACTATGGCTACACCTTC.

The gene calls are TRBV7-3 and TRBJ1-2; no definite D call. Trimming shortened V by 4 bases and J by 4 bases, and 10 bases separated the two germline ends. Germline values: CDR1 SGHTA, CDR2 FQGTGA. The CDR3 covers 13 residues. DNA for the CDR3: TGTGCCAGCAGCTGGGGAGGCAGCTATGGCTACACCTTC. Amino acid sequence: CASSWGGSYGYTF. Drawing the rest from reference TRBV7-3 and TRBJ1-2, the complete variable domain is GAGVSQTPSNKVTEKGKYVELRCDPISGHTALYWYRQSLGQGPEFLIYFQGTGAADDSGLPNDRFFAVRPEGSVSTLKIQRTERGDSAVYLCASSWGGSYGYTFGSGTRLTVV.

V gene TRBV6-5 combines with J gene TRBJ2-5; D possibly corresponds to TRBD2 (5 bases). Between the trimmed V and J ends, which lost 3 bases and 9 bases, there was a span of 17 bases. The CDR3 is 14 amino acids. Per germline, CDR1 MNHEY and CDR2 SVGAGI. The CDR3 is CASSYGAPKEAQYF. In nucleotides, the CDR3 is TGTGCCAGCAGTTATGGCGCACCTAAGGAGGCCCAGTACTTC.

This chain connects TRBV10-3 to TRBJ2-2; TRBD2 is a possible D gene (6 bases). This CDR3 is built from 18 residues. Germline CDR1 ENHRY, CDR2 SYGVKD. Deletions cut 2 bases from V and 7 bases from J, with 23 bases between. CDR3 amino acids: CAISEASQGVIAVGELFF. The CDR3 bases are TGTGCCATCAGTGAGGCGTCTCAGGGAGTGATAGCGGTCGGGGAGCTGTTTTTT.

The chain links TRBV19 to TRBJ1-2, with 7 positions matching TRBD1. Germline CDR1 LNHDA, CDR2 SQIVND (reference sequence). Trimming removed 1 base from V and 6 bases from J; junction bases left unmatched: 11. The CDR3 is 16 residues long. The CDR3 region has the DNA TGTGCCAGTAGTATAGCCCAAGGGCAGGGGGGCCATGGCTACACCTTC. It is translated as CASSIAQGQGGHGYTF.

CDR3 amino acids: CASSRPTGARDTQYF. The CDR3 bases are TGTGCCAGCAGTCGCCCGACAGGGGCGAGGGATACGCAGTATTTT. J is TRBJ2-3 and V is TRBV6-5, with 8 bases lining up with TRBD1. Germline trimming cut 5 bases from V and 6 bases from J; bases unmatched to any gene: 10. Germline values: CDR1 MNHEY, CDR2 SVGAGI. The length of the CDR3 is 15 residues.

The chain employs TRBV11-3 and TRBJ2-5; 7 bases map to TRBD1. From germline, CDR1 is SGHNT and CDR2 YENEEA. The CDR3 totals 15 residues. V gave up 3 bases and J gave up 5 bases; unmatched junction bases: 9. CDR3 DNA sequence: TGTGCCAGCAGCTTGGTGACAGGGAAGGGGGAGACCCAGTACTTC. Amino acids: CASSLVTGKGETQYF.

The rearrangement uses TRBV6-8 and TRBJ2-7; perhaps TRBD2 as D (5 bases). Germline V gives CDR1 MNHGY, CDR2 SAAAGT. This CDR3 comprises 13 residues. Deletions cut 5 bases from V and 9 bases from J, with 17 bases between. The chain's CDR3 is CASSPPDWRRQYF. CDR3 in DNA: TGTGCCAGCAGTCCTCCGGACTGGCGGCGGCAGTACTTC.

The sample holds a few counts of this clone. The CDR3 bases are TGCGCCAGCAGCTTGGCGGGCGGGGGAACCCTCCACTTT. Its protein is CASSLAGGGTLHF. The chain uses TRBV5-1 and TRBJ1-6, with D tentatively TRBD1 (5 bases). Germline-derived CDR1 and CDR2 are SGHRS and YFSETQ. This CDR3 contains 13 residues. V gave up 0 bases and J gave up 14 bases, with 12 bases separating them.

The chain combines TRBV21-1 with TRBJ2-3; TRBD1, the D gene given by the table, was not confirmed from the DNA. TRBV21-1 corresponds to a pseudogene. The CDR3 runs 13 residues. CDR3 sequence reads: CASSKGATDTQYF. The CDR3 coding sequence is TGTGCCAGCAGCAAGGGGGCCACAGATACGCAGTATTTT.

The V gene is TRBV29-1, the J gene TRBJ1-1; no reliable D call. This CDR3 contains 15 residues. CDR1 is SQVTM, CDR2 ANQGSEA, per germline. V was clipped by 8 bases and J by 1 base, with 20 bases between them. The CDR3 nucleotides read TGCAGCTTCTCAAAGTGGGAGGGAAAGAACACTGAAGCTTTCTTT. Translating it yields CSFSKWEGKNTEAFF.

This chain joins TRBV15 and TRBJ2-3, with no clear D. Deletions cut 1 base from V and 4 bases from J, with 6 bases between. There are 13 residues in the CDR3. The germline V gene has CDR1 LNHNV and CDR2 YYDKDF (reference sequence). CDR3 sequence reads: CATSRVQADTQYF. The DNA for the CDR3 is TGTGCCACCAGCAGAGTTCAGGCAGATACGCAGTATTTT.

In this sample, this clone turned up once. This rearrangement joins TRBV27 to TRBJ1-2; D call uncertain. Germline V CDR1 and CDR2: MNHEY, SMNVEV (reference sequence). V lost 3 bases to trimming and J lost 1 base, with 6 bases between them. The CDR3 is 13 residues long. In nucleotides, the CDR3 is TGTGCCAGCAGTTTTGGCAGTAACTATGGCTACACCTTC. This gives the protein CASSFGSNYGYTF.

This clone has only one observation. Here the CDR3 reads CASSLVSGGDYTF. For the CDR3, the DNA is TGTGCCAGCAGCTTAGTATCAGGGGGCGACTACACCTTC. The V gene is TRBV7-2, the J gene TRBJ1-2, with 8 bases matching TRBD1. Germline loops: CDR1 SGHTA, CDR2 FQGNSA. The length of the CDR3 is 13 residues. The junction had 5 bases not matched to a gene; V was cut back by 1 base and J by 10 bases.

V gene TRBV27 combines with J gene TRBJ2-7; 7 nucleotides match TRBD1. Germline CDR1 reads MNHEY; CDR2 reads SMNVEV (reference sequence). The CDR3 has 13 amino acids. The CDR3 spells CALGWDSSYEQYF. The CDR3, as DNA: TGTGCTTTAGGGTGGGACAGTTCCTACGAGCAGTACTTC.

The DNA of the CDR3 is TGTGCCAGCAGCCCTTGGGGGGGCGGAGAGACCCAGTACTTC. Translated, it gives CASSPWGGGETQYF. The chain couples TRBV7-3 to TRBJ2-5; maybe TRBD2 (7 bases). Trimming shortened V by 5 bases and J by 4 bases, and 14 bases separated the two germline ends. The germline V gene has CDR1 SGHTA and CDR2 FQGTGA. The CDR3 length is 14 residues.

This clone is a singleton in its sample. The chain recombines TRBV2 with TRBJ2-1; 9 bases align to TRBD1. The germline V gene has CDR1 SNHLY and CDR2 FYNNEI. Trimming at V came to 6 bases and at J to 8 bases, leaving 5 bases not matched to a gene. CDR3 length: 13 residues. CDR3 coding DNA: TGTGCCAGCAGAAAGGACAGGGGTGATGAGCAGTTCTTC. Translating gives CASRKDRGDEQFF.

This chain uses TRBV14 with TRBJ1-1, with TRBD1 identical over 8 bases. The CDR3 is made up of 14 amino acids. V lost 4 bases, J lost 5 bases, and 6 bases stayed unmatched. Germline CDR1 SGHDN, CDR2 FVKESK. The chain's CDR3 is CASSLQGARTEAFF. CDR3 coding DNA: TGTGCCAGCAGCCTGCAGGGGGCGCGGACTGAAGCTTTCTTT.

The genes are TRBV7-2 and TRBJ1-1; D unclear. V lost 3 bases to trimming and J lost 1 base, with 6 bases between them. This CDR3 spans 13 amino acids. The germline CDR1 and CDR2 sequences are SGHTA and FQGNSA. The CDR3 region has the DNA TGTGCCAGCAGCTTTCAGTGGAACACTGAAGCTTTCTTT. Amino acid sequence: CASSFQWNTEAFF.

This chain connects TRBV4-3 to TRBJ1-1; 8 bases map to TRBD1. The germline V gene encodes CDR1 LGHNA and CDR2 YSLEER. V was clipped by 0 bases and J by 5 bases; unmatched bases: 5. The CDR3 sequence is 15 residues long. CDR3 bases: TGCGCCAGCAGCCAAGATCTAACAGGGGGGACTGAAGCTTTCTTT. It specifies CASSQDLTGGTEAFF.

This chain links TRBV29-1 with TRBJ2-7, with D possibly TRBD1 on 6 matching bases. From germline, CDR1 is SQVTM and CDR2 ANQGSEA. The V and J ends lost 5 bases and 3 bases respectively, with 14 bases between them. The CDR3 has 13 residues. CDR3 protein: CSVYRQDYYEQYF. The CDR3 DNA reads as TGCAGCGTTTACAGACAGGATTACTACGAGCAGTACTTC.

The chain uses TRBV6-5 and TRBJ2-7, with 8 positions matching TRBD2. Germline V CDR1 and CDR2: MNHEY, SVGAGI. V shed 5 bases, J shed 1 base, and the junction held 4 bases outside the gene matches. The CDR3 extends over 14 amino acids. The CDR3 sequence: CASSLSGVSYEQYF. The CDR3 DNA reads as TGTGCCAGCAGTCTTAGCGGGGTTTCCTACGAGCAGTACTTC.